Shown below are 20 T cell receptor beta chains from a single sample sequenced in a study of beta chain features in type 1 diabetes. The entirety of the isolated RNA underwent reverse transcription, so expressed TCRB transcripts were sequenced. TCRdb's table, derived via immunoSEQ multiplex PCR, lists solely in-frame clones and lacks some. The profile shows roughly 140,000 clones, roughly 8% of them singletons. The sequencing sample was made of central memory CD4+ T cells from blood. The receptors originated from a man aged 18-30 years in good health.

The chain couples TRBV9 to TRBJ2-3; the match to TRBD2 covers 9 bases. J gave up 6 bases and V 0 bases, and 11 bases lay outside the gene matches. Germline-derived CDR1 and CDR2 are SGDLS and YYNGEE. The CDR3 spans 17 residues. CDR3 in DNA: TGTGCCAGCAGCGTAGCCGGTAGCGGGAGTACCCCCGATACGCAGTATTTT. It translates to CASSVAGSGSTPDTQYF.

This chain connects TRBV4-1 to TRBJ2-2, with D uncertain. With 0 bases removed from V and 9 bases from J, the gap between germline ends came to 8 bases. There are 13 residues in the CDR3. Germline V gene sequence: CDR1 MGHRA, CDR2 YSYEKL. CDR3 DNA: TGCGCCAGCAGCCAAGACAGGCAGAGGGAGCTGTTTTTT. It encodes CASSQDRQRELFF.

This clone was recorded at least ten times. DNA for the CDR3: TGTGCCAGCAGCCAAGAGCTGGGGGCCTCCACAGATACGCAGTATTTT. The encoded protein is CASSQELGASTDTQYF. The chain couples TRBV4-2 to TRBJ2-3; D is possibly TRBD1 (6 bases). Germline V gives CDR1 LGHNA, CDR2 YNFKEQ. V lost 0 bases, J lost 2 bases, and 12 bases lay in between. The CDR3 sequence is 16 residues long.

This clone was observed many times. The chain has TRBV7-3 and TRBJ1-1, with unresolved D. Trimming took 10 bases from V and 0 from J, leaving 12 bases between them. This CDR3 is built from 13 residues. Germline CDR1 SGHTA, CDR2 FQGTGA. The CDR3 loop reads CATKNTMNTEAFF. The CDR3, as DNA: TGTGCCACAAAAAACACCATGAACACTGAAGCTTTCTTT.

Here the CDR3 reads CATSRTGFNSGNTIYF. The DNA for the CDR3 is TGTGCCACCAGCAGGACAGGGTTCAACTCTGGAAACACCATATATTTT. The chain combines TRBV15 with TRBJ1-3; 7 nucleotides agree with TRBD1. The V gene end was trimmed by 3 bases and the J gene end by 0 bases; junction bases not matched to a gene: 5. This CDR3 has 16 residues. Per the germline V gene, CDR1 is LNHNV and CDR2 is YYDKDF (reference sequence).

The chain uses TRBV29-1 and TRBJ1-2, with 8 nucleotides matching TRBD1. The length of the CDR3 is 13 residues. The V gene's germline CDR1 is SQVTM and CDR2 ANQGSEA. The V segment lost 5 bases and the J segment 7 bases; nucleotides outside the gene matches: 9. This CDR3 reads CSVSGQGVSGYTF. The DNA of the CDR3 is TGCAGCGTTTCCGGACAGGGTGTCTCTGGCTACACCTTC.

The rearrangement joins TRBV11-2 to TRBJ2-3; TRBD1 agrees at 8 bases. The germline V gene has CDR1 SGHAT and CDR2 FQNNGV. This CDR3 has 16 residues. The ends lost 5 bases at V and 2 bases at J; junction bases unmatched: 9. Written as DNA, the CDR3 is TGTGCCAGCAGCAAGACAGGGGCCTACTCCACAGATACGCAGTATTTT. Residues: CASSKTGAYSTDTQYF.

The chain is built from TRBV9 and TRBJ1-2; 9 nucleotides agree with TRBD1. V was pared by 0 bases and J by 9 bases, with 6 bases of the junction left unmatched. Per the germline V gene, CDR1 is SGDLS and CDR2 is YYNGEE. The CDR3 is 14 residues long. The CDR3 region has the DNA TGTGCCAGCAGCGTAGGCGGGACAGGGAAGAGCTACACCTTC. This gives the protein CASSVGGTGKSYTF.

V gene TRBV9 combines with J gene TRBJ1-4, with a weak D call TRBD1 (5 bases). V was pared by 7 bases and J by 0 bases, with 19 bases between. The CDR3 has 17 residues. CDR1 SGDLS and CDR2 YYNGEE come from the germline V gene. The CDR3 DNA reads as TGTGCCAGCCCTACCGCCGTTCAAGGGGCAACTAATGAAAAACTGTTTTTT. Translation: CASPTAVQGATNEKLFF.

This clone was found a few times. The chain has TRBV29-1 and TRBJ1-2; 8 nucleotides match TRBD1. This CDR3 is built from 14 residues. CDR1 and CDR2 from the germline V gene are SQVTM and ANQGSEA. V trimming: 6 bases; J trimming: 4 bases; junction bases outside the gene matches: 10. In DNA, the CDR3 is TGCAGCGTGGCCATAGGACAGGGACCCTATGGCTACACCTTC. Its protein product is CSVAIGQGPYGYTF.

Remarks on this clone: The final CDR3 position lacks the conserved phenylalanine or tryptophan, pointing to a likely read error. Because the CDR3's place on the DNA is in doubt, the DNA is left out and the CDR3 is given as listed by TCRdb. The chain is built from TRBV13 and TRBJ1-6; the DNA was not compared with TRBD1, the D call given in the table. Per the germline V gene, CDR1 is PRHDT and CDR2 is FYEKMQ (reference sequence). With termini counted, the CDR3 has 13 amino acids. CDR3 residues: CASSLRQGSPLQL.

The chain is built from TRBV5-1 and TRBJ2-1; unclear D gene. The CDR3 is made up of 9 amino acids. CDR1 and CDR2 (germline): SGHRS, YFSETQ. V lost 9 bases and J lost 16, with 14 bases in between. In DNA form, the CDR3 reads TGCGCCACCCAGATGTTGTTATTCTTC. Its protein is CATQMLLFF.

This clone was detected a few times. The V gene is TRBV5-1, the J gene TRBJ2-2; TRBD1 matches at 10 bases. This CDR3 has 16 residues. Germline V gives CDR1 SGHRS, CDR2 YFSETQ. The V segment lost 5 bases and the J segment 6 bases; nucleotides outside the gene matches: 10. DNA for the CDR3: TGCGCCAGCAGTTTCGTTGGACAGGGGGTTGCCGGGGAGCTGTTTTTT. Amino acids: CASSFVGQGVAGELFF.

The chain has TRBV5-6 and TRBJ1-4, with D perhaps TRBD1 (6 bases). CDR3 size: 14 residues. The germline gives CDR1 SGHDT, CDR2 YYEEEE. Trimming cost V 3 bases and J 8 bases, with 14 bases left between them. The CDR3 region is CASSWAQGREKLFF. DNA for the CDR3: TGTGCCAGCAGCTGGGCACAGGGTAGAGAAAAACTGTTTTTT. Combining the CDR3 with reference TRBV5-6 and TRBJ1-4 gives the whole variable domain DAGVTQSPTHLIKTRGQQVTLRCSPKSGHDTVSWYQQALGQGPQFIFQYYEEEERQRGNFPDRFSGHQFPNYSSELNVNALLLGDSALYLCASSWAQGREKLFFGSGTQLSVL.

V is TRBV28 and J is TRBJ1-4, with 8 bases lining up with TRBD1. From germline, CDR1 is MDHEN and CDR2 SYDVKM. The CDR3 has 15 amino acids. The V segment lost 6 bases and the J segment 7 bases; nucleotides outside the gene matches: 10. CDR3 residues: CASRSGGFWGEKLFF. The CDR3, as DNA: TGTGCCAGCAGGTCAGGGGGCTTTTGGGGTGAAAAACTGTTTTTT.

This clone occurred a few times. The V and J genes are TRBV30 and TRBJ2-5; perhaps TRBD1 as D (6 bases). Trimming cost V 3 bases and J 11 bases, with 13 bases left between them. The CDR3 sequence is 11 residues long. Germline lookup yields CDR1 GTSNPN and CDR2 SVGIG (reference sequence). The CDR3 loop is CAWSHQGLQYF. In DNA form, the CDR3 reads TGTGCCTGGAGCCACCAGGGGTTGCAGTACTTC.

The V gene is TRBV29-1, the J gene TRBJ1-1; D perhaps matches TRBD1 (5 bases). V lost 6 bases to trimming and J lost 1 base, with 12 bases between them. CDR3 size: 13 residues. In germline, CDR1 is SQVTM, CDR2 ANQGSEA. The CDR3 coding sequence is TGCAGCGTCCAGACGGGGGGGAACACTGAAGCTTTCTTT. It codes for CSVQTGGNTEAFF.

The chain employs TRBV5-1 and TRBJ2-1, with 7 bases that match TRBD1. CDR3 length equals 14 residues. Trimming at V came to 6 bases and at J to 5 bases, leaving 8 bases not matched to a gene. Germline V lookup: CDR1 SGHRS, CDR2 YFSETQ. Here the CDR3 DNA reads TGCGCCAGCACCCCCCGGACAGGTAACAATGAGCAGTTCTTC. Translated: CASTPRTGNNEQFF.

The chain couples TRBV7-3 to TRBJ2-1; 12 bases are shared with TRBD2. The CDR3 spans 15 residues. Germline V gene sequence: CDR1 SGHTA, CDR2 FQGTGA. Unmatched junction bases numbered 2, after V lost 1 base and J lost 7 bases. DNA of the CDR3: TGTGCCAGCAGCTTAAGACTAGCGGGAGCGAATGAGCAGTTCTTC. Translated, it gives CASSLRLAGANEQFF.

This clone turned up a few times. The chain has TRBV9 and TRBJ2-3; 8 bases map to TRBD1. CDR3 size: 16 residues. The V and J ends lost 0 bases and 8 bases, in that order; junction bases with no gene match: 11. Germline V gives CDR1 SGDLS, CDR2 YYNGEE. The chain's CDR3 is CASSVGPGGASATQYF. Here the CDR3 DNA reads TGTGCCAGCAGCGTAGGACCAGGGGGCGCGTCAGCTACGCAGTATTTT.